This record looks at one T cell receptor beta chain sequence and its context. The record originates from a study of blood T cell repertoires in COVID-19. Study details: The United States, Italy and Spain supplied acute and convalescent COVID-19 samples. The cDNA or gDNA used as material had been derived from T cells, B-cell-depleted T cells, or PBMCs.

Authors' processing steps: Nucleated cell number was recorded as an estimate derived from reference gene primer amplification. Produced via immunoSEQ multiplex PCR; TCRdb's table is partial and in-frame only. V, J and clone size derive from that table, while D and trimming were established from the DNA sequence. The data contain over 200,000 clones, around 80% of them singletons. There are 16 residues in the CDR3. The ends lost 0 bases at V and 5 bases at J; junction bases unmatched: 9. The receptor comes from a human donor in a cohort sampled during active COVID-19. Sequencing used peripheral blood. This chain joins TRBV23-1 and TRBJ2-7; 8 bases are shared with TRBD1. TRBV23-1 is recorded as an ORF, its role being uncertain. CDR3 coding DNA: TGCGCCAGCAGTCAATCCATGGACAGGGAAATTAACGAGCAGTACTTC. This sequence encodes CASSQSMDREINEQYF.